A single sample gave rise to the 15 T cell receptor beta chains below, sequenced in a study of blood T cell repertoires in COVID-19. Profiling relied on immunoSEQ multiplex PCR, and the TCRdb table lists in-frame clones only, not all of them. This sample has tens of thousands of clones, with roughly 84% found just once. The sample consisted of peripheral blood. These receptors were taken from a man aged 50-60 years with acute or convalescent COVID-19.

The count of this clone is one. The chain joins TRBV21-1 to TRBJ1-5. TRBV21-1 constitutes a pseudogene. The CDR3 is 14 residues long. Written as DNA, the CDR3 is TGTGCCAGCAGCCGGGATCCTAATTATCAGCCCCAGCATTTT. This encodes CASSRDPNYQPQHF.

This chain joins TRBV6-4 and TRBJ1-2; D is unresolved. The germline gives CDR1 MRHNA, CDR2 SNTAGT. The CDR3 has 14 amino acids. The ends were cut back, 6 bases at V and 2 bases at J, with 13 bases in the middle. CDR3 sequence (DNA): TGTGCCAGCAGACCCTCCGGAGCGAACTATGGCTACACCTTC. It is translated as CASRPSGANYGYTF.

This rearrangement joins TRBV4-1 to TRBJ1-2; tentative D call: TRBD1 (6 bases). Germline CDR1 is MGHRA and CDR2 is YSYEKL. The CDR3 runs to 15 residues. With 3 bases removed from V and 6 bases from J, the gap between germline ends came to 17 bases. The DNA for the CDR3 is TGCGCCAGCAGCCATCACAGGGATACTGCGAATGGCTACACCTTC. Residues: CASSHHRDTANGYTF.

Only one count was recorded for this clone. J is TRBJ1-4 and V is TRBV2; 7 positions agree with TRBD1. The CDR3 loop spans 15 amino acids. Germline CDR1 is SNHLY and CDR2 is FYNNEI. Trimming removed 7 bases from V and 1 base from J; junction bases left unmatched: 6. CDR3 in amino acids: CASKQGWGTNEKLFF. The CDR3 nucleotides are TGTGCCAGCAAACAGGGGTGGGGAACTAATGAAAAACTGTTTTTT.

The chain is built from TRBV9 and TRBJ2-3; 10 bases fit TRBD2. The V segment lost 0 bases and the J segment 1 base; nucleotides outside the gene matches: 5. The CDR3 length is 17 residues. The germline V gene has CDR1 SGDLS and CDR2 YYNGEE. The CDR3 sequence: CASSVEGGTSGTDTQYF. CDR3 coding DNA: TGTGCCAGCAGCGTAGAAGGGGGGACTAGCGGCACAGATACGCAGTATTTT.

The CDR3 sequence: CASIKPGGGTEAFF. Written as DNA, the CDR3 is TGTGCCAGCATCAAACCGGGGGGTGGCACTGAAGCTTTCTTT. This chain connects TRBV6-5 to TRBJ1-1; D is possibly TRBD1 (5 bases). The V gene's germline CDR1 is MNHEY and CDR2 SVGAGI. Trimming cost V 7 bases and J 4 bases, with 16 bases left between them. There are 14 residues in the CDR3.

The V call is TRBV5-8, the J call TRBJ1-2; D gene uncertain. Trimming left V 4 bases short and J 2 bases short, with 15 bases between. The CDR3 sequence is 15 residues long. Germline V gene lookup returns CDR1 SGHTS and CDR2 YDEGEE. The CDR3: CASSPTRHENYGYTF. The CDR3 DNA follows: TGTGCCAGCAGCCCCACCCGACACGAGAACTATGGCTACACCTTC.

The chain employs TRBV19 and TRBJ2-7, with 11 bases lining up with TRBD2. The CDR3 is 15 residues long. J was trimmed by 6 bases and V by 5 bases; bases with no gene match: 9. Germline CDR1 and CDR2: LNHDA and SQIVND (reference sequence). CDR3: CASSVLAGALVEQYF. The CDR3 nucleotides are TGTGCCAGTAGTGTACTAGCGGGAGCCCTCGTCGAGCAGTACTTC.

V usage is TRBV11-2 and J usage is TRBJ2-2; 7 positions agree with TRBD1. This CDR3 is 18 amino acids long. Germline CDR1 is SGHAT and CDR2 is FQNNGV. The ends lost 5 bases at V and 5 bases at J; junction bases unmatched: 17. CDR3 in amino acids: CASSPRVGGAGGTGELFF. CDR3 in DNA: TGTGCCAGCAGCCCCCGGGTAGGGGGCGCTGGTGGGACCGGGGAGCTGTTTTTT.

CDR3 loop: CASNYRDEQFF. Written as DNA, the CDR3 is TGTGCCAGCAACTACAGGGATGAGCAGTTCTTC. The rearrangement uses TRBV6-6 and TRBJ2-1, with a weak D call TRBD1 (6 bases). Germline V gives CDR1 MNHNY, CDR2 SVGAGI (reference sequence). The CDR3 consists of 11 residues. Trimming pared 7 bases from V and 8 bases from J, leaving 9 bases between.

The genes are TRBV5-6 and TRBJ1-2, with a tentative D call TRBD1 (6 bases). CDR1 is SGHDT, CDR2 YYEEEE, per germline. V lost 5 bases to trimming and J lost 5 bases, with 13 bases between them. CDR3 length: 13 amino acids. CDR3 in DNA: TGTGCCAGCAGAACCACAGGGAGTTATGGCTACACCTTC. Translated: CASRTTGSYGYTF.

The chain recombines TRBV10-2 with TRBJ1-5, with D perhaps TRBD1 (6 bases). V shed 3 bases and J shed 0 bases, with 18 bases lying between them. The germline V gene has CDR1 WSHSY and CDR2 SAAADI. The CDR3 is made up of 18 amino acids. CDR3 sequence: CASSDRGGGGHSNQPQHF. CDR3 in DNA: TGCGCCAGCAGTGATAGAGGGGGAGGGGGGCATAGCAATCAGCCCCAGCATTTT.

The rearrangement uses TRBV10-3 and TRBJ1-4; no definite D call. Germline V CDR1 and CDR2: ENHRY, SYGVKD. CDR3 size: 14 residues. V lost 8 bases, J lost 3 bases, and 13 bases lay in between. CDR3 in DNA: TGTGCCATCTCCGGTGCGGGAGCTAATGAAAAACTGTTTTTT. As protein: CAISGAGANEKLFF.

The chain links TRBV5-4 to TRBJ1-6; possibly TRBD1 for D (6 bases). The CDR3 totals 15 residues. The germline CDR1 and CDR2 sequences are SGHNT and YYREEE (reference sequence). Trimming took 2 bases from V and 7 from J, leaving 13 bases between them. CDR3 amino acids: CASSLWLDSNSPLHF. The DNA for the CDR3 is TGTGCCAGCAGCTTATGGTTGGACAGCAATTCACCCCTCCACTTT.

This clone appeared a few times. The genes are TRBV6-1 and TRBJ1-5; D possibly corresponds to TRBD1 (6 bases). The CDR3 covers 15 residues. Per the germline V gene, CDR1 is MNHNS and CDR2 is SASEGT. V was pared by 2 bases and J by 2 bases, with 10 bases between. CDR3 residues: CASSELAGGNQPQHF. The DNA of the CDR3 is TGTGCCAGCAGTGAACTCGCAGGGGGCAATCAGCCCCAGCATTTT.